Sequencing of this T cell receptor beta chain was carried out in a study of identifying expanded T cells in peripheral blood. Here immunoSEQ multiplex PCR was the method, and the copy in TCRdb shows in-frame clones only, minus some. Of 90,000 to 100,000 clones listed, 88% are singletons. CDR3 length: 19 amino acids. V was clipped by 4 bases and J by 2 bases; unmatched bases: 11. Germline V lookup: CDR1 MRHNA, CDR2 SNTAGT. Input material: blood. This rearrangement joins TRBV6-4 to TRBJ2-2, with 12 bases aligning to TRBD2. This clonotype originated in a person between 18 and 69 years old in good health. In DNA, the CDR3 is TGTGCCAGCAGTGCATCTAGCGGGGGGGCCATTTCAAACACCGGGGAGCTGTTTTTT. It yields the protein CASSASSGGAISNTGELFF.